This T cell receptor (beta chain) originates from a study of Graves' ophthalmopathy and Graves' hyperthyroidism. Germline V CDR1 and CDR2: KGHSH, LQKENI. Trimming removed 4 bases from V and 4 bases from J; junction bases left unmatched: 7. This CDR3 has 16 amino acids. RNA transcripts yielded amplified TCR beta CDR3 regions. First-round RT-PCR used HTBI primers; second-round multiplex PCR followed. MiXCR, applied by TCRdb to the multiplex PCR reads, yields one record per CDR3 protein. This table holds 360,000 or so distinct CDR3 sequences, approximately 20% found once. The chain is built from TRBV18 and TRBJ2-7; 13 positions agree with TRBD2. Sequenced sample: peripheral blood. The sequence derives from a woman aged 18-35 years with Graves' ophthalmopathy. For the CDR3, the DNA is TGTGCCAGCTCACACGGACTAGCGGGGGTCAATTACGAGCAGTACTTC. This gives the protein CASSHGLAGVNYEQYF.